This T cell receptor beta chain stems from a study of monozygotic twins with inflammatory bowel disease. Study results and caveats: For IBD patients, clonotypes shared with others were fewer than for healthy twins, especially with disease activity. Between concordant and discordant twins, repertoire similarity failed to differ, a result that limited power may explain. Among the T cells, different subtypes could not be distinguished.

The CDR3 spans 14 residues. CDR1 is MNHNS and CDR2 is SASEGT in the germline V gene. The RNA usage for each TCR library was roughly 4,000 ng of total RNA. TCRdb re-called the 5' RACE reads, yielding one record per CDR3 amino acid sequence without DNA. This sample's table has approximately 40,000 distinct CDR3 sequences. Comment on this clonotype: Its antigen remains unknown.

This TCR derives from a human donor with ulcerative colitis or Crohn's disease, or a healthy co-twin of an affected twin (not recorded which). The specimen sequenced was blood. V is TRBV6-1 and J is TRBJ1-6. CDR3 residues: CASKASSYNSPLHF.